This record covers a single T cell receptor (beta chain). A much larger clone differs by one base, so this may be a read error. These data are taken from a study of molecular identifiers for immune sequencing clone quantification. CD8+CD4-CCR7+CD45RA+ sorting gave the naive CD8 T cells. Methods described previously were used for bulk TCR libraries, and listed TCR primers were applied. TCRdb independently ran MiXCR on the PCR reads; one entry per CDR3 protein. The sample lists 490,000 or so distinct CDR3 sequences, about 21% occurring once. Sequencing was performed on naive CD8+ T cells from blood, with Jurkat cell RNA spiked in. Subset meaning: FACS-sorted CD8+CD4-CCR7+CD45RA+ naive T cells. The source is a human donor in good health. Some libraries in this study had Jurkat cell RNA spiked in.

The CDR3 coding sequence is TGCGCCAGCAGCAAGACTAGTACTGGGCACTACGAGCAGTACTTC. This gives the protein CASSKTSTGHYEQYF. This chain uses TRBV4-1 with TRBJ2-7; TRBD2 is a possible D gene (6 bases). Trimming took 5 bases from V and 3 from J, leaving 17 bases between them. CDR3 length: 15 residues. Germline V gene lookup returns CDR1 MGHRA and CDR2 YSYEKL.